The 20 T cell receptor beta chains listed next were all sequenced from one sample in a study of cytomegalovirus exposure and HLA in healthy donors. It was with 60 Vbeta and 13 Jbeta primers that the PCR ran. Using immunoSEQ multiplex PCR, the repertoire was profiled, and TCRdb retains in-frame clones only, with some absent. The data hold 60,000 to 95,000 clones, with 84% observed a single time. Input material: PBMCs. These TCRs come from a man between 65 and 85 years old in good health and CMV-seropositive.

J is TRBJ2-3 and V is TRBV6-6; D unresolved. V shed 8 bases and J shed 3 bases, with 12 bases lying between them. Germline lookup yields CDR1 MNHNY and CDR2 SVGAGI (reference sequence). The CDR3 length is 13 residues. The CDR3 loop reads CASLSSFTDTQYF. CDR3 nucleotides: TGTGCCAGCCTGAGTAGCTTTACAGATACGCAGTATTTT.

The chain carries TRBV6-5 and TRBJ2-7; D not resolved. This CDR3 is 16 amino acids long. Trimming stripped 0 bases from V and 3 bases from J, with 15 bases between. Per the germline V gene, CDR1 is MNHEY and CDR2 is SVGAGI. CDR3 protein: CASSYSSAETGYEQYF. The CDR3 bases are TGTGCCAGCAGTTACTCGTCCGCGGAAACGGGCTACGAGCAGTACTTC.

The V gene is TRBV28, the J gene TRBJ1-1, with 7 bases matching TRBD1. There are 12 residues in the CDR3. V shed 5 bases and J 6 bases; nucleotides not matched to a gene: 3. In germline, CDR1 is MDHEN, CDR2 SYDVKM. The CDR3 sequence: CASSRQGPEAFF. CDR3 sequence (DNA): TGTGCCAGCAGTCGACAGGGCCCTGAAGCTTTCTTT.

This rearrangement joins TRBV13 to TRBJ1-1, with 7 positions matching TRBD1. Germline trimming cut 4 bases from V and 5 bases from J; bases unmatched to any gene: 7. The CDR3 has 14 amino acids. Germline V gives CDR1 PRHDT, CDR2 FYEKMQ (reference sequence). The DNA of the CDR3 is TGTGCCAGCAGCTCCCCGGACAGGCTTACTGAAGCTTTCTTT. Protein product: CASSSPDRLTEAFF.

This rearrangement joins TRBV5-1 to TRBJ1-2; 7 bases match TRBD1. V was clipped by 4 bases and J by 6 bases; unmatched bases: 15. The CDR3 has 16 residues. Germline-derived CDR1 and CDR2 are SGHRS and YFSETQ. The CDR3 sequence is CASSDLGQAGLDGYTF. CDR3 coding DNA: TGCGCCAGCAGCGACCTCGGACAGGCCGGCTTAGATGGCTACACCTTC. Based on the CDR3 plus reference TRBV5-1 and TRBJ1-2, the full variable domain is KAGVTQTPRYLIKTRGQQVTLSCSPISGHRSVSWYQQTPGQGLQFLFEYFSETQRNKGNFPGRFSGRQFSNSRSEMNVSTLELGDSALYLCASSDLGQAGLDGYTFGSGTRLTVV.

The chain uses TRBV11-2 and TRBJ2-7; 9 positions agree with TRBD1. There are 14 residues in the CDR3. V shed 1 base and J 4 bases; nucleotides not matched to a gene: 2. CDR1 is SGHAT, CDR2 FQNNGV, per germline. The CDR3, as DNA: TGTGCCAGCAGCTTAGGGGGGACAGGGTACGAGCAGTACTTC. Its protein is CASSLGGTGYEQYF.

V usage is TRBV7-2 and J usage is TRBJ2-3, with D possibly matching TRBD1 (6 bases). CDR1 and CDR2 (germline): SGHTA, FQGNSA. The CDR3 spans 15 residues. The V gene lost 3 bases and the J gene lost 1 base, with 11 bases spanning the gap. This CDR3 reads CASSFRGVGTDTQYF. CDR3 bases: TGTGCCAGCAGCTTCAGGGGTGTGGGCACAGATACGCAGTATTTT.

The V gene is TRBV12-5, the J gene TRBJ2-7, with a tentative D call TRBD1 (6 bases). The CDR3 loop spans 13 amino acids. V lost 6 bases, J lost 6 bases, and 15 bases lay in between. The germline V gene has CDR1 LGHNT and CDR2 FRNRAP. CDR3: CASGKEAGVEQYF. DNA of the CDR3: TGTGCTAGTGGGAAGGAGGCAGGGGTCGAGCAGTACTTC. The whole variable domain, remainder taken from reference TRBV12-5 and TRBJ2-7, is DARVTQTPRHKVTEMGQEVTMRCQPILGHNTVFWYRQTMMQGLELLAYFRNRAPLDDSGMPKDRFSAEMPDATLATLKIQPSEPRDSAVYFCASGKEAGVEQYFGPGTRLTVT.

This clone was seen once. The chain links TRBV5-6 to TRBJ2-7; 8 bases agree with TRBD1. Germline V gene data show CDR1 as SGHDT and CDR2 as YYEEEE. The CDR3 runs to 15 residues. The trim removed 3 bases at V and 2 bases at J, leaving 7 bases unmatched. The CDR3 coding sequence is TGTGCCAGCAGCTACCGAGACAGGGGAACCTACGAGCAGTACTTC. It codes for CASSYRDRGTYEQYF.

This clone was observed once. In DNA, the CDR3 is TGTGCCAGCAGCAAGGACAGGGGCTCCTACGAGCAGTACTTC. It codes for CASSKDRGSYEQYF. The genes are TRBV7-7 and TRBJ2-7; TRBD1 aligns across 9 bases. With 5 bases clipped from V and 0 bases from J, the junction kept 2 bases outside the gene matches. In germline, CDR1 is SSHAT, CDR2 FNYEAQ (reference sequence). The CDR3 is made up of 14 amino acids.

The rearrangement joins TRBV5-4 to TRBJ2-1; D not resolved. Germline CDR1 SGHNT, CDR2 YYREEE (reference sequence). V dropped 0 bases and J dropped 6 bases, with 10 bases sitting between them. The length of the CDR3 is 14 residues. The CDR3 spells CASSLDFSSNEQFF. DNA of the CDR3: TGTGCCAGCAGCTTGGACTTCTCATCCAATGAGCAGTTCTTC.

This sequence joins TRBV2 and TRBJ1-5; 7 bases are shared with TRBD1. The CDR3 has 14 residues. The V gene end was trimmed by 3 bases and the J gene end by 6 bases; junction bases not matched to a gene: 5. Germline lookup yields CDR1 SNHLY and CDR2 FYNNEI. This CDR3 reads CASSDDRASQPQHF. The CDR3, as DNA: TGTGCCAGCAGTGACGACAGGGCATCTCAGCCCCAGCATTTT. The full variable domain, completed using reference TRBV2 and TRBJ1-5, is EPEVTQTPSHQVTQMGQEVILRCVPISNHLYFYWYRQILGQKVEFLVSFYNNEISEKSEIFDDQFSVERPDGSNFTLKIRSTKLEDSAMYFCASSDDRASQPQHFGDGTRLSIL.

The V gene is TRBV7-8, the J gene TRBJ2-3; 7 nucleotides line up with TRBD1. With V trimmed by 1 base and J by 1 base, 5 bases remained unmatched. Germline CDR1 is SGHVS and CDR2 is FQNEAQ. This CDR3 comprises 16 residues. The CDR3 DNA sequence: TGTGCCAGCAGCTTAGAGGCAGGGGGAGGCACAGATACGCAGTATTTT. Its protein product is CASSLEAGGGTDTQYF.

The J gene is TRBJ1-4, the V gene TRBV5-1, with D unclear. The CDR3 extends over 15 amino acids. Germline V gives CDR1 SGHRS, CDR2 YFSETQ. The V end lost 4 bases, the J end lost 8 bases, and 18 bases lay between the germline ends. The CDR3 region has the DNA TGCGCCAGCAGCGACGTTGAAGCGGCCCGCGAAAAACTGTTTTTT. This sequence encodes CASSDVEAAREKLFF.

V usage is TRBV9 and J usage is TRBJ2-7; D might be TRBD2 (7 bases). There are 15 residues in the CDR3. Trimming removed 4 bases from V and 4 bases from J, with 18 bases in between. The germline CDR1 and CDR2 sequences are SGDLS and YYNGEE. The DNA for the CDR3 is TGTGCCAGCAGCCCTCGGCAGGGGAGGGGATACGAGCAGTACTTC. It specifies CASSPRQGRGYEQYF.

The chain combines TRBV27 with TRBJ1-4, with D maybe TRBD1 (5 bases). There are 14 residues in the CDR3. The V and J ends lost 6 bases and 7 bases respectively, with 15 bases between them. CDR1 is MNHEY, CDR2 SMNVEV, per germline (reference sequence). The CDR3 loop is CASSSGGTAEKLFF. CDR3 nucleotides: TGTGCCAGCAGCTCCGGGGGTACTGCTGAAAAACTGTTTTTT.

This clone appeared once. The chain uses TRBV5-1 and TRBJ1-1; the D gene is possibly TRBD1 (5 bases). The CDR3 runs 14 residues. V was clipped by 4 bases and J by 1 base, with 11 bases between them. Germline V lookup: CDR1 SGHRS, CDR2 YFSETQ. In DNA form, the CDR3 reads TGCGCCAGCAGCCTGGGACTGCAGAACACTGAAGCTTTCTTT. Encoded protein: CASSLGLQNTEAFF. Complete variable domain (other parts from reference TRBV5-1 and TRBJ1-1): KAGVTQTPRYLIKTRGQQVTLSCSPISGHRSVSWYQQTPGQGLQFLFEYFSETQRNKGNFPGRFSGRQFSNSRSEMNVSTLELGDSALYLCASSLGLQNTEAFFGQGTRLTVV.

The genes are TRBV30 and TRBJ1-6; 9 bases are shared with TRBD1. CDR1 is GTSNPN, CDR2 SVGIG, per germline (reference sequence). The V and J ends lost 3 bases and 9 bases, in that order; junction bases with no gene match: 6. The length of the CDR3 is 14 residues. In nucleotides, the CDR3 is TGTGCCTGGAGGGGACAGGGAGAAGGTTCACCCCTCCACTTT. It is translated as CAWRGQGEGSPLHF.

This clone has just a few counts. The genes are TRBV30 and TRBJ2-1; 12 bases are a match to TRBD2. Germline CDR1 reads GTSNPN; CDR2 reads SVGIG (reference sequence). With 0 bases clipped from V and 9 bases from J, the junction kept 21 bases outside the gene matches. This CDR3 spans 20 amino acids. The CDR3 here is CAWSVLPRRGASGRAGEQFF. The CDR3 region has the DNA TGTGCCTGGAGTGTCCTCCCGCGCCGTGGGGCTAGCGGGAGGGCAGGTGAGCAGTTCTTC.

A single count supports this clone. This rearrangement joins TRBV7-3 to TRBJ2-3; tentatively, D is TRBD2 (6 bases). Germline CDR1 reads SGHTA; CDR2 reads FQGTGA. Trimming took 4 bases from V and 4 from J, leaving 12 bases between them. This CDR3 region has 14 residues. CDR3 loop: CASSSNPGADTQYF. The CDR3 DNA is TGTGCCAGCAGCTCCAATCCGGGGGCAGATACGCAGTATTTT.